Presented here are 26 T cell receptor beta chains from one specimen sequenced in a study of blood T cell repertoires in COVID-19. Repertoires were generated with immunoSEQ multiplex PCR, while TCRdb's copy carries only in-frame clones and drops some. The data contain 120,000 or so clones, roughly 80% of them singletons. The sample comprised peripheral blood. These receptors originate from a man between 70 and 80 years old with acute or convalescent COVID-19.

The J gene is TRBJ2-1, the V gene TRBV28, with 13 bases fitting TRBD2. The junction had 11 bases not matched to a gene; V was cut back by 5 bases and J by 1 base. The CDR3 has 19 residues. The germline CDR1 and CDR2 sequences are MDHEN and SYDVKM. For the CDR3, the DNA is TGTGCCAGCAGTACCCAGACTAGCGGGAGGTGGGGGTCCTACAATGAGCAGTTCTTC. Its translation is CASSTQTSGRWGSYNEQFF.

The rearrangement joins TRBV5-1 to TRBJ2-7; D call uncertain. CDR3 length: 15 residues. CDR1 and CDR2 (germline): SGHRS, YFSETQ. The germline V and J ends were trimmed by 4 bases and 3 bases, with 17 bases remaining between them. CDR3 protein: CASSPPNVANYEQYF. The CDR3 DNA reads TGCGCCAGCAGCCCCCCCAATGTCGCGAACTACGAGCAGTACTTC.

The CDR3 protein is CASSPTARTTNEKLFF. In DNA, the CDR3 is TGTGCCAGCTCACCCACCGCCAGGACAACTAATGAAAAACTGTTTTTT. The V and J genes are TRBV18 and TRBJ1-4, with no clear D. This CDR3 spans 16 amino acids. Germline loops: CDR1 KGHSH, CDR2 LQKENI. Trimming pared 3 bases from V and 0 bases from J, leaving 11 bases between.

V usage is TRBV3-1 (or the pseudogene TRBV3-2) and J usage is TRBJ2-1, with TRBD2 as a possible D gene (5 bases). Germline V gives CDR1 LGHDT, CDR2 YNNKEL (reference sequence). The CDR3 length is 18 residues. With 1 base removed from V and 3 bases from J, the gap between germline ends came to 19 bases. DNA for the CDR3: TGTGCCAGCAGCCAAGGGACGAGGGTTGGCGGGTACTACAATGAGCAGTTCTTC. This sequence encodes CASSQGTRVGGYYNEQFF.

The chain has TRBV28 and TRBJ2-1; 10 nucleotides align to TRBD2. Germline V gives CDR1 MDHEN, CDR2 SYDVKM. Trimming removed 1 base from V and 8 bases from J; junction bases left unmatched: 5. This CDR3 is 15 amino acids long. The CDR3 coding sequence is TGTGCCAGCAGTTTATTTCTAGCGGGAGTGGATGAGCAGTTCTTC. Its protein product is CASSLFLAGVDEQFF.

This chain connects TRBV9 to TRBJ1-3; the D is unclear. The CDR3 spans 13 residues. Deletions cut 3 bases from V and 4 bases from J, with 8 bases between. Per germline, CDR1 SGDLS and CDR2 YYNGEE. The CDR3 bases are TGTGCCAGCAGCGGAACAGACGGAAACACCATATATTTT. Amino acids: CASSGTDGNTIYF.

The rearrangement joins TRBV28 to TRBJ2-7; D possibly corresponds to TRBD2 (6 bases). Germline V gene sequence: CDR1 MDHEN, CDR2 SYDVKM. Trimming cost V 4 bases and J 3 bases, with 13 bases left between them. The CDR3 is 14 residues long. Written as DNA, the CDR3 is TGTGCCAGCAGTTCGGCAGGGAGGAACTACGAGCAGTACTTC. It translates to CASSSAGRNYEQYF.

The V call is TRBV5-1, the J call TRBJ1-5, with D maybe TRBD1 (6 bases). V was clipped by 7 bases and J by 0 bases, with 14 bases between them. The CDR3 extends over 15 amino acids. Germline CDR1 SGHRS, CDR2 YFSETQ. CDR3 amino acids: CASAPGANSNQPQHF. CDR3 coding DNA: TGCGCCAGCGCCCCAGGGGCAAATAGCAATCAGCCCCAGCATTTT. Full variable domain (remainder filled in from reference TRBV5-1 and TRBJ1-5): KAGVTQTPRYLIKTRGQQVTLSCSPISGHRSVSWYQQTPGQGLQFLFEYFSETQRNKGNFPGRFSGRQFSNSRSEMNVSTLELGDSALYLCASAPGANSNQPQHFGDGTRLSIL.

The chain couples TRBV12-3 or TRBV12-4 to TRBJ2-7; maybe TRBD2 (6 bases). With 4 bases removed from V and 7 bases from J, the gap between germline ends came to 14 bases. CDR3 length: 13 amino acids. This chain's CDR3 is CASSSTRGWEQYF. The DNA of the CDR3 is TGTGCCAGCAGTTCGACTAGGGGCTGGGAGCAGTACTTC.

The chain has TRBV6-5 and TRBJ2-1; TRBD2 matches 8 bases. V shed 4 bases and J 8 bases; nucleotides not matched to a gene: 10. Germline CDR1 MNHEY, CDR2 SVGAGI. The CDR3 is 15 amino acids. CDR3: CASSSPGLGIYEQFF. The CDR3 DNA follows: TGTGCCAGCAGTTCCCCGGGACTAGGTATTTATGAGCAGTTCTTC.

CDR3 region: CASRRQGPNYGYTF. The DNA for the CDR3 is TGTGCCAGCAGGAGACAGGGACCCAACTATGGCTACACCTTC. The J gene is TRBJ1-2, the V gene TRBV6-5; TRBD1 agrees at 7 bases. Germline V lookup: CDR1 MNHEY, CDR2 SVGAGI. J was trimmed by 2 bases and V by 6 bases; bases with no gene match: 6. The CDR3 consists of 14 residues.

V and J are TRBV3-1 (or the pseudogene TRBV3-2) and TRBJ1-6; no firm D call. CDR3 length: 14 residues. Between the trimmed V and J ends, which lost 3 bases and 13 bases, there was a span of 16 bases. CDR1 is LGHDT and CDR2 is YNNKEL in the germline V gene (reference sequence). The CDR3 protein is CASSQGPERSPLHF. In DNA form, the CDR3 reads TGTGCCAGCAGCCAGGGTCCCGAGAGGTCCCCCCTCCACTTT.

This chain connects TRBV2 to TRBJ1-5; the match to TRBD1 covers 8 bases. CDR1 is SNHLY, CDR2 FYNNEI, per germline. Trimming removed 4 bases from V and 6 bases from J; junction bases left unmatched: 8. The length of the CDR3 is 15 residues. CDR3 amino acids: CASSGRQGTVQPQHF. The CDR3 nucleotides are TGTGCCAGCAGTGGTAGACAGGGGACCGTTCAGCCCCAGCATTTT.

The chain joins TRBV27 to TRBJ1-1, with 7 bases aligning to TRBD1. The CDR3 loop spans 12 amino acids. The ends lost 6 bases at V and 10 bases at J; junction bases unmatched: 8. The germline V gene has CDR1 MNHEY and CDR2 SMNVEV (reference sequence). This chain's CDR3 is CASSPDRQGAFF. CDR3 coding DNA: TGTGCCAGCAGCCCCGATAGACAGGGAGCTTTCTTT.

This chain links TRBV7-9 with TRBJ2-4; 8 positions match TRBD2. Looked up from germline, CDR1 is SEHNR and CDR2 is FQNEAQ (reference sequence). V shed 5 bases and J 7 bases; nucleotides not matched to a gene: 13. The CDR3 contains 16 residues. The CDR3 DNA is TGTGCCAGCAGCCCGCCACGGGGGGGGAGTTTGAACATTCAGTACTTC. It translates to CASSPPRGGSLNIQYF.

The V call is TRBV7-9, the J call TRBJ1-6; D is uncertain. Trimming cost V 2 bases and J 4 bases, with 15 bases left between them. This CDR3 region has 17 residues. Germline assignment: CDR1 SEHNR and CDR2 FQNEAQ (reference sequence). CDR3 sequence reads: CASSLNPSSGYNSPLHF. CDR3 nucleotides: TGTGCCAGCAGCTTAAATCCTTCTTCGGGTTATAATTCACCCCTCCACTTT. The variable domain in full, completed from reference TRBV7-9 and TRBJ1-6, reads DTGVSQNPRHKITKRGQNVTFRCDPISEHNRLYWYRQTLGQGPEFLTYFQNEAQLEKSRLLSDRFSAERPKGSFSTLEIQRTEQGDSAMYLCASSLNPSSGYNSPLHFGNGTRLTVT.

DNA of the CDR3: TGCGCCAGCAGCCGTACCAGCTCTGGGGCCAACGTCCTGACTTTC. Residues: CASSRTSSGANVLTF. V gene TRBV4-1 combines with J gene TRBJ2-6; no clear D. Germline V gene sequence: CDR1 MGHRA, CDR2 YSYEKL. There are 15 residues in the CDR3. V was cut by 4 bases and J by 0 bases, with 7 bases left in between.

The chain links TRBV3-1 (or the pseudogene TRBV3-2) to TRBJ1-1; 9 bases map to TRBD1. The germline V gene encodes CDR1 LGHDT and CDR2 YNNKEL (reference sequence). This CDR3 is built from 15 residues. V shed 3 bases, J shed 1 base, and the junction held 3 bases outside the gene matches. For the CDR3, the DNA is TGTGCCAGCAGCCAGGGGGACAGGGAGAACACTGAAGCTTTCTTT. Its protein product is CASSQGDRENTEAFF.

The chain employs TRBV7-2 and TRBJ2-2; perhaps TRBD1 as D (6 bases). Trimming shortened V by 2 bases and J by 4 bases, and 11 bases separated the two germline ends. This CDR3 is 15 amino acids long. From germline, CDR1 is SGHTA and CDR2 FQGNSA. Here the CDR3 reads CASSLFARGTGELFF. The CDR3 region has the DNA TGTGCCAGCAGCTTATTTGCCAGGGGCACCGGGGAGCTGTTTTTT.

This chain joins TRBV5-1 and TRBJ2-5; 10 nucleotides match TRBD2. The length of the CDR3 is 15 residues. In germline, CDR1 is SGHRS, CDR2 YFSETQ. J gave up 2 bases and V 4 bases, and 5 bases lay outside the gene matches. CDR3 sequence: CASSTGTSVQETQYF. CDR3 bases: TGCGCCAGCAGCACGGGGACTAGCGTGCAAGAGACCCAGTACTTC.

CDR3: CASPGGPADTQYF. CDR3 DNA sequence: TGTGCCAGCCCAGGGGGCCCCGCAGATACGCAGTATTTT. V is TRBV13 and J is TRBJ2-3; 8 bases are shared with TRBD1. The CDR3 contains 13 residues. J gave up 4 bases and V 8 bases, and 5 bases lay outside the gene matches. The germline gives CDR1 PRHDT, CDR2 FYEKMQ (reference sequence).

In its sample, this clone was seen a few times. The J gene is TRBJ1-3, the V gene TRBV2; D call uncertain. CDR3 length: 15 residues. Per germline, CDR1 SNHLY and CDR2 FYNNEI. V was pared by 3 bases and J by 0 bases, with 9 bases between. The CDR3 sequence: CASSDEVHSGNTIYF. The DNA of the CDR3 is TGTGCCAGCAGTGACGAGGTTCACTCTGGAAACACCATATATTTT.

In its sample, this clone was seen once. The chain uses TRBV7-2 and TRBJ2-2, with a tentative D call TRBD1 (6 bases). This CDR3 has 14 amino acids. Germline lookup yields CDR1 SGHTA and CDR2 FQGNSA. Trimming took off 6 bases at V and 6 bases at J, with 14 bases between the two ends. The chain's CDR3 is CASRKGVGAGELFF. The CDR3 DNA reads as TGTGCCAGCAGGAAGGGGGTAGGGGCCGGGGAGCTGTTTTTT.

The CDR3 DNA sequence: TGTGCCAGCAGCTTACAACAGAGCTCTGGAAACACCATATATTTT. Translating it yields CASSLQQSSGNTIYF. The chain couples TRBV7-2 to TRBJ1-3; no firm D call. CDR1 and CDR2 from the germline V gene are SGHTA and FQGNSA. This CDR3 is built from 15 residues. V was pared by 2 bases and J by 0 bases, with 8 bases between.

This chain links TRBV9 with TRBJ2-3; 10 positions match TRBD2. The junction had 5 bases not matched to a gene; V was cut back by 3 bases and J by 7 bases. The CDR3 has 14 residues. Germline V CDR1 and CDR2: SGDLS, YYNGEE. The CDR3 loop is CASSAVSGGNTQYF. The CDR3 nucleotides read TGTGCCAGCAGCGCAGTTAGCGGGGGGAATACGCAGTATTTT.

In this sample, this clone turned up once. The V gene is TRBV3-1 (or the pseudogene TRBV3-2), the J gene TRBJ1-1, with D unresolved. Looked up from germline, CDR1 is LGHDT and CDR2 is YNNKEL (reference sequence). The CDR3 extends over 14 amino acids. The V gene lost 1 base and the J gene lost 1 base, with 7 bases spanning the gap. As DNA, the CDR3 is TGTGCCAGCAGCCAAGGCAGGAAGAACACTGAAGCTTTCTTT. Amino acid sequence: CASSQGRKNTEAFF.